This T cell receptor beta chain comes out of a study of T cells after posttransplantation cyclophosphamide (dated by TCRdb to the mid-2010s). About the study as a whole: The study tracked T cell repertoire reconstitution by TRB sequencing after myeloablative bone marrow transplantation using posttransplantation cyclophosphamide as GVHD prophylaxis. TRB sequencing was also done on up to about 3 additional blood samples from 2 to 5.2 years after transplant in 3 patients, and on pretransplant blood from 4 patients. Antigen receptor sequencing was done on samples from about 40 PTCy-treated patients and from approximately 17 related bone marrow donors of those patients. Public TRB sequences were queried against a database of over 3,500 sequences associated with responses to pathogens, tumor antigens, self-antigens and alloantigens. Blood from every one of the roughly 33 PTCy patients who had 1-year posttransplant specimens underwent TRB sequencing. Because TRA and TRB clonality correlated tightly in about 10 samples, later TCR analyses were limited to TRB.

Genomic DNA was the input for TRB sequencing, which was run either with the immunoSEQ assay at survey resolution or with the hsTCRB kit. In the source study's methods: Initial read processing used immunoSEQ software, and repertoire analyses used the LymphoSeq R package. Clonality was computed as 1 minus normalized Shannon entropy; Gini coefficient was also calculated for each TRB dataset. Phenotypes of unsorted samples were inferred by mapping TRB sequences from sorted subsets of the recipient or donor onto the same recipient's unsorted samples. The immuneACCESS repertoire file appears here via TCRdb, limited to in-frame rearrangements. These files lack a portion of the clones; in checked studies, under half of the deficit traces to unresolved V genes, and the cause of the others is not known. D and trimming were read from the DNA, whereas the V and J calls and clone size are those reported in that table. The sample yields about 52,000 clones; 94% were counted once. Around 3% of the sample is in the top ten clones.

CDR1 and CDR2, looked up from the germline V gene (reference sequence), are GTSNPN and SVGIG. Unmatched junction bases come to 5, with V trimmed by 1 base and J by 8 bases. The CDR3 measures 14 amino acids from cysteine to phenylalanine. The kept DNA is CDR3 alone, 42 bases in frame from the first base. Related bone marrow donors provided peripheral blood samples on the day of marrow donation. Mononuclear cells from peripheral blood and bone marrow were separated by Ficoll-Hypaque density centrifugation and then cryopreserved. A note on this clone: This clone's antigen is unknown. Base qualities are missing; no much larger clone stands one base away.

Summary of the overall study and its limitations: The TRB repertoires of T cells infiltrating skin or the GI tract showed only limited overlap with the TRB repertoires found in blood. At 1-2 months, donor-recipient similarity was low but rose over the first year, and the later blood repertoires were often dominated by donor CD8+ memory clones. Across the 35 to 45 patients, TRB clonality was highly associated with recipient CMV seropositivity and CMV reactivation, and diversity with PTCy was similar to that in the CNI/methotrexate controls.

The clonotype comes from a woman under 40 in good health and a related stem cell transplant donor. Here the chain combines TRBV30 and TRBJ1-6; 7 junctional bases match TRBD1. The sample comprised PBMCs. The CDR3 region: CAWSDWDRDSPLHF. The nucleotides are TGTGCCTGGAGTGATTGGGACAGAGATTCACCCCTCCACTTT. Here the CDR3 is joined to the reference TRBV30 and TRBJ1-6 genes, and the full variable domain is: SQTIHQWPATLVQPVGSPLSLECTVEGTSNPNLYWYRQAAGRGLQLLFYSVGIGQISSEVPQNLSASRPQDRQFILSSKKLLLSDSGFYLCAWSDWDRDSPLHFGNGTRLTVT.